The next 21 T cell receptor beta chains were all read from a single sample in a study of OX40 agonist ivuxolimab in advanced cancers. Libraries were prepared by immunoSEQ multiplex PCR; TCRdb keeps only in-frame clonotypes and omits some of them. The data show some 96,000 clones, with more than 85% seen just once and about 0.49% held by the top ten. Material: CD4+ or CD8+ T cells sorted from blood, obtained in a trial of the OX40 agonist ivuxolimab. The receptors were gathered from an adult with an advanced solid tumor such as melanoma, head and neck, liver or kidney cancer.

The chain recombines TRBV6-1 with TRBJ2-1; TRBD1 matches 7 bases. From germline, CDR1 is MNHNS and CDR2 SASEGT. This CDR3 has 15 residues. Trimming at V came to 3 bases and at J to 6 bases, leaving 8 bases not matched to a gene. In DNA form, the CDR3 reads TGTGCCAGCAGTGAGAGGACAGGTGGGGGCAATGAGCAGTTCTTC. It yields the protein CASSERTGGGNEQFF.

The chain joins TRBV11-2 to TRBJ2-7; TRBD2 agrees at 7 bases. Germline CDR1 SGHAT, CDR2 FQNNGV. The CDR3 is 17 residues long. Germline trimming cut 0 bases from V and 5 bases from J; bases unmatched to any gene: 13. CDR3 sequence: CASSLDGLAAGTDEQYF. CDR3 nucleotide sequence: TGTGCCAGCAGCTTAGATGGCCTAGCAGCGGGAACAGACGAGCAGTACTTC.

The table lists this clone with a count of one. The rearrangement uses TRBV27 and TRBJ2-7; 9 bases are shared with TRBD1. With V trimmed by 6 bases and J by 6 bases, 9 bases remained unmatched. From germline, CDR1 is MNHEY and CDR2 SMNVEV (reference sequence). The CDR3 totals 14 residues. The CDR3 here is CASRTGTGMGEQYF. For the CDR3, the DNA is TGTGCCAGCAGAACCGGGACAGGGATGGGCGAGCAGTACTTC.

The CDR3 here is CSVAGEADTQYF. In nucleotides, the CDR3 is TGCAGCGTTGCGGGAGAGGCAGATACGCAGTATTTT. V is TRBV29-1 and J is TRBJ2-3; possible D gene TRBD2, 6 bases. V lost 4 bases and J lost 4, with 9 bases in between. The CDR3 length is 12 residues. CDR1 and CDR2 (germline): SQVTM, ANQGSEA.

This chain uses TRBV20-1 with TRBJ1-1; 8 bases are a match to TRBD1. The CDR3 totals 11 residues. CDR1 is DFQATT and CDR2 is SNEGSKA in the germline V gene (reference sequence). The CDR3 region has the DNA TGCACAGGGGGCTTGGACACTGAAGCTTTCTTT. The encoded protein is CTGGLDTEAFF.

The chain has TRBV13 and TRBJ2-3; D gene unclear. Trimming left V 3 bases short and J 5 bases short, with 3 bases between. The CDR3 extends over 11 amino acids. CDR1 is PRHDT and CDR2 is FYEKMQ in the germline V gene (reference sequence). The CDR3 sequence is CASSFRDTQYF. CDR3 nucleotide sequence: TGTGCCAGCAGCTTCAGAGATACGCAGTATTTT.

The chain carries TRBV7-2 and TRBJ2-1, with TRBD2 identical over 9 bases. CDR1 and CDR2 from the germline V gene are SGHTA and FQGNSA. The length of the CDR3 is 15 residues. V shed 1 base, J shed 7 bases, and the junction held 5 bases outside the gene matches. The CDR3 reads CASSLELAGGNEQFF. CDR3 DNA: TGTGCCAGCAGCTTAGAACTAGCGGGTGGTAATGAGCAGTTCTTC.

V usage is TRBV30 and J usage is TRBJ2-5; no reliable D call. Trimming shortened V by 0 bases and J by 0 bases, and 14 bases separated the two germline ends. Germline V lookup: CDR1 GTSNPN, CDR2 SVGIG (reference sequence). The CDR3 totals 16 residues. The CDR3 here is CAWSVHSYRYQETQYF. CDR3 in DNA: TGTGCCTGGAGTGTACACAGTTATAGGTACCAAGAGACCCAGTACTTC.

The rearrangement uses TRBV28 and TRBJ1-5; 10 nucleotides line up with TRBD1. Germline lookup yields CDR1 MDHEN and CDR2 SYDVKM. V was clipped by 4 bases and J by 4 bases; unmatched bases: 4. The CDR3 contains 15 residues. The CDR3 reads CASSSGQGLNQPQHF. The CDR3 DNA sequence: TGTGCCAGCAGTTCGGGACAGGGGTTAAATCAGCCCCAGCATTTT.

J is TRBJ2-4 and V is TRBV11-3, with 10 bases that match TRBD1. Germline loops: CDR1 SGHNT, CDR2 YENEEA. V shed 4 bases, J shed 7 bases, and the junction held 4 bases outside the gene matches. This CDR3 region has 14 residues. CDR3 sequence (DNA): TGTGCCAGCAGCTCGGACAGGGGGGCGAACATTCAGTACTTC. Protein sequence: CASSSDRGANIQYF.

Written as DNA, the CDR3 is TGTGCCAGCAGCTGGCAAGCGGGAGGGTCCTACGAGCAGTACTTC. Protein product: CASSWQAGGSYEQYF. The chain recombines TRBV7-9 with TRBJ2-7, with 10 bases that match TRBD2. V was clipped by 4 bases and J by 1 base; unmatched bases: 4. The CDR3 consists of 15 residues. Looked up from germline, CDR1 is SEHNR and CDR2 is FQNEAQ (reference sequence).

The chain combines TRBV4-1 with TRBJ1-4; possibly TRBD1 for D (5 bases). The CDR3 has 16 residues. Germline CDR1 is MGHRA and CDR2 is YSYEKL. V was shortened by 0 bases and J by 0 bases, with 8 bases between the two germline ends. The CDR3 region is CASSQDLGATNEKLFF. CDR3 nucleotide sequence: TGCGCCAGCAGCCAAGATTTGGGGGCAACTAATGAAAAACTGTTTTTT.

Written as DNA, the CDR3 is TGTGCCAGCACCCCCCTGGGGAAAGGAAACACCATATATTTT. Translating gives CASTPLGKGNTIYF. This chain uses TRBV6-6 with TRBJ1-3; D uncertain. V lost 7 bases and J lost 4, with 14 bases in between. Germline V gene data show CDR1 as MNHNY and CDR2 as SVGAGI (reference sequence). The CDR3 sequence is 14 residues long.

The chain recombines TRBV6-5 with TRBJ1-5, with a weak D call TRBD1 (5 bases). This CDR3 spans 13 amino acids. Trimming took off 2 bases at V and 7 bases at J, with 9 bases between the two ends. Germline values: CDR1 MNHEY, CDR2 SVGAGI. The CDR3 DNA sequence: TGTGCCAGCAGTTACACAACAGGACAGCCCCAGCATTTT. Translation gives CASSYTTGQPQHF.

This chain links TRBV18 with TRBJ2-1; 12 bases are a match to TRBD2. CDR1 KGHSH and CDR2 LQKENI come from the germline V gene. The CDR3 spans 16 residues. The V segment lost 3 bases and the J segment 0 bases; nucleotides outside the gene matches: 0. Here the CDR3 DNA reads TGTGCCAGCTCACCGACTAGCGGGAGCTCCTACAATGAGCAGTTCTTC. Its protein is CASSPTSGSSYNEQFF.

This clone was picked up a small number of times. J is TRBJ1-5 and V is TRBV14; D unclear. Per the germline V gene, CDR1 is SGHDN and CDR2 is FVKESK. V was clipped by 5 bases and J by 7 bases, with 6 bases between them. The CDR3 contains 11 residues. CDR3 sequence: CASSNRQPQHF. As DNA, the CDR3 is TGTGCCAGCAGCAACAGACAGCCCCAGCATTTT.

V is TRBV29-1 and J is TRBJ2-3; 9 positions match TRBD2. This CDR3 region has 16 residues. Germline loops: CDR1 SQVTM, CDR2 ANQGSEA. V was pared by 2 bases and J by 6 bases, with 12 bases of the junction left unmatched. Written as DNA, the CDR3 is TGCAGCGTTGAAATTGGTAGCGGGAGAGGTTACGATACGCAGTATTTT. It is translated as CSVEIGSGRGYDTQYF.

V gene TRBV5-1 combines with J gene TRBJ2-7, with 9 positions matching TRBD2. V trimming: 3 bases; J trimming: 5 bases; junction bases outside the gene matches: 3. Germline-derived CDR1 and CDR2 are SGHRS and YFSETQ. There are 13 residues in the CDR3. CDR3 protein: CASSSGLAHEQYF. The CDR3 DNA is TGCGCCAGCAGCTCGGGACTAGCCCACGAGCAGTACTTC.

The rearrangement joins TRBV4-3 to TRBJ1-1; TRBD1 is a possible D gene (6 bases). The CDR3 loop spans 16 amino acids. CDR1 LGHNA and CDR2 YSLEER come from the germline V gene. V lost 0 bases to trimming and J lost 3 bases, with 14 bases between them. CDR3 nucleotides: TGCGCCAGCAGCCAAGATATGAGGGGGATAGACACTGAAGCTTTCTTT. It specifies CASSQDMRGIDTEAFF.

The J gene is TRBJ1-1, the V gene TRBV5-1; TRBD1 is a possible D gene (5 bases). V was clipped by 1 base and J by 3 bases, with 13 bases between them. The CDR3 contains 15 residues. Per the germline V gene, CDR1 is SGHRS and CDR2 is YFSETQ. The CDR3: CASSLSRGEDTEAFF. In DNA form, the CDR3 reads TGCGCCAGCAGCTTGAGCCGAGGGGAGGACACTGAAGCTTTCTTT.

As DNA, the CDR3 is TGTGCCAGCTCACCGGTGTACCAAGAGACCCAGTACTTC. Protein: CASSPVYQETQYF. The rearrangement joins TRBV18 to TRBJ2-5; D not resolved. The CDR3 runs 13 residues. Germline V gives CDR1 KGHSH, CDR2 LQKENI. V lost 3 bases and J lost 0, with 5 bases in between.